The rows below give T cell receptor beta chains drawn from one sample of a study of OX40 agonist ivuxolimab in advanced cancers. Generated by immunoSEQ multiplex PCR, the TCRdb table keeps only in-frame clones and is missing some. In the table there are 70,000 or so clones, approximately 81% of which are singletons. The sequencing used CD4+ or CD8+ T cells sorted from blood, collected in a trial of the OX40 agonist ivuxolimab. The receptors stem from an adult with an advanced solid tumor such as melanoma, head and neck, liver or kidney cancer. Both conserved end residues are trimmed from each CDR3.

TRBV25-1 ASSEPGRHNEQF
TRBV25-1 ATRRANTEAF
TRBV30 AWRTSGLTKNIQY
TRBV18 ASSLGSGPTDTQY
TRBV7-9 ASSFDRYEQY
TRBV29-1 SVVRGLSTDTQY
TRBV7-6 ASSLGTGTTGELF
TRBV10-1 ASSYGGISYEQY
TRBV18 ASSKTRVVVDTEAF
TRBV6-1 ASTETTGRNQPQH
TRBV9 ASSVGQSTDTQY
TRBV4-2 ASSQPASGGAKGEQY
TRBV4-1 ASSQDISGFTRTDTQY
TRBV5-4 AIVRDGSYEQY
TRBV11-2 ASSQLELWIAKNIQY
TRBV5-1 ASVRGQGGVNTEAF
TRBV9 ASSVAVDTQY
TRBV19 ASSRAQGAFGYT
TRBV18 ASSPEVTGGNTIY
TRBV6-6 ASSLEGSYGYT
TRBV6-1 ASRETGNTEAF
TRBV6-4 ASKLQGVTDTQY
TRBV21-1 ASSRRGRVYGYT